This T cell receptor beta chain was retrieved from a study of PD-1 blockade in classical Hodgkin lymphoma. Time point indicated: newly diagnosed, previously untreated cHL patient sample. PBMCs representing newly diagnosed, untreated classical Hodgkin lymphoma functioned as the comparison. Comment on this clone: Its specificity is not known.

Findings of the study overall: Differences between repertoires have undefined causes, possibly disease activity or prior therapy.

V lost 3 bases and J 2 bases, leaving 12 bases between the germline ends. The CDR3 has 15 residues. Per germline, CDR1 SGHTA and CDR2 FQGTGA. Clones were sequenced by immunoSEQ multiplex PCR, and TCRdb holds only the in-frame ones, with some missing. The table lists 16,000 or so clones, 70% to 90% of them singletons. The receptor was derived from a human donor with classical Hodgkin lymphoma. The chain recombines TRBV7-3 with TRBJ2-3; D may be TRBD2 (5 bases). The sample consisted of peripheral blood mononuclear cells (PBMCs). The CDR3 nucleotides read TGTGCCAGCAGCTTGGCTGGACTCCTCACAGATACGCAGTATTTT. The encoded protein is CASSLAGLLTDTQYF.